One T cell receptor (beta chain) is described in this entry. Its target is unknown. Germline loops: CDR1 SGHRS, CDR2 YFSETQ. V trimming: 0 bases; J trimming: 6 bases; junction bases outside the gene matches: 5. CDR3 length: 15 amino acids. This sample stems from a study of blood T cells in healthy people across ages. Study-level results: The recorded TCR beta diversity per million T cells decreased in a roughly linear manner with age.

Using a J-beta primer mix together with a sample-barcoded 5' primer, a second PCR was run for roughly 7 to 11 cycles. TCRdb ran MiXCR on the 5' RACE reads and lists one entry per CDR3 protein. The sample contains around 1.5 million distinct CDR3 sequences, 59% of which appear only once. This chain uses TRBV5-1 with TRBJ1-4; 7 bases fit TRBD1. The sequencing sample was made of blood. The TCR comes from a man in his late teens or twenties in good health. CDR3 DNA: TGCGCCAGCAGCTTGGCCCCGCAGGGGGATGAAAAACTGTTTTTT. Its protein product is CASSLAPQGDEKLFF.